The sequence of this TCR beta chain was determined in a study of patients and donors after allogeneic stem cell transplantation. This clonotype was observed a few times. TCRdb itself ran the RT-PCR reads through MiXCR, one entry per CDR3 protein. Here the sample spans some 880,000 distinct CDR3 sequences, roughly 18% being singletons. The CDR3 is 14 residues long. V was cut by 3 bases and J by 1 base, with 11 bases left in between. From germline, CDR1 is SQVTM and CDR2 ANQGSEA. The receptor comes from a human donor who was either an allogeneic HSCT recipient or a stem cell or donor lymphocyte infusion donor (not recorded which). It is not recorded whose cells these are; they may come from a transplant donor. This chain uses TRBV29-1 with TRBJ2-3; possible D gene TRBD1, 6 bases. Sequencing was done on a sample of blood, either unsorted or a sorted T cell fraction (not recorded which). The CDR3 reads CSVEGRGRTDTQYF. The CDR3 DNA sequence: TGCAGCGTTGAGGGCAGGGGACGCACAGATACGCAGTATTTT.